These 13 T cell receptor beta chains were all obtained from the same sample, sequenced in a study of blood T cell repertoires in COVID-19. The protocol was immunoSEQ multiplex PCR, while the TCRdb copy is restricted to in-frame clones and leaves out a portion. The sample yields more than 70,000 clones, 80% to 90% seen once. The sequencing input was peripheral blood. All receptors come from a man aged 80 or over with active or convalescent COVID-19.

The chain joins TRBV10-3 to TRBJ2-3; 12 positions agree with TRBD2. Unmatched junction bases numbered 4, after V lost 4 bases and J lost 14 bases. Per the germline V gene, CDR1 is ENHRY and CDR2 is SYGVKD. The CDR3 covers 12 residues. CDR3 coding DNA: TGTGCCATCAGTGGGACTAGCGGGATACTGTATTTT. It yields the protein CAISGTSGILYF.

The V gene is TRBV5-6, the J gene TRBJ2-6; D perhaps matches TRBD2 (6 bases). Trimming shortened V by 4 bases and J by 4 bases, and 15 bases separated the two germline ends. The CDR3 is 16 residues long. The germline CDR1 and CDR2 sequences are SGHDT and YYEEEE. The CDR3 reads CASSLGGSPGANVLTF. The CDR3 region has the DNA TGTGCCAGCAGCCTCGGGGGTTCACCCGGGGCCAACGTCCTGACTTTC.

The sample holds a few counts of this clone. The rearrangement links TRBV28 to TRBJ2-7, with 12 positions matching TRBD2. CDR3 size: 15 residues. The J segment lost 2 bases and the V segment lost 4 bases, leaving 3 bases of the junction unmatched. CDR1 MDHEN and CDR2 SYDVKM come from the germline V gene. CDR3 loop: CASSYGLAGTYEQYF. For the CDR3, the DNA is TGTGCCAGCAGTTACGGACTAGCGGGGACCTACGAGCAGTACTTC.

V usage is TRBV27 and J usage is TRBJ2-7; 10 nucleotides match TRBD1. The CDR3 length is 15 residues. The germline CDR1 and CDR2 sequences are MNHEY and SMNVEV (reference sequence). With 5 bases clipped from V and 5 bases from J, the junction kept 9 bases outside the gene matches. CDR3 nucleotide sequence: TGTGCCAGCAGTGCATCGGGACAGGGGTCCCACGAGCAGTACTTC. It specifies CASSASGQGSHEQYF.

The J gene is TRBJ1-1, the V gene TRBV30; 8 bases line up with TRBD1. Germline trimming cut 7 bases from V and 1 base from J; bases unmatched to any gene: 8. There are 14 residues in the CDR3. Germline lookup yields CDR1 GTSNPN and CDR2 SVGIG (reference sequence). CDR3 bases: TGTGCCTCAAGACAGGGGTCTGCGAACACTGAAGCTTTCTTT. Translation: CASRQGSANTEAFF.

V is TRBV28 and J is TRBJ2-5; 8 positions agree with TRBD1. In germline, CDR1 is MDHEN, CDR2 SYDVKM. J gave up 5 bases and V 4 bases, and 6 bases lay outside the gene matches. This CDR3 is 14 amino acids long. CDR3 sequence: CASSSTGVWETQYF. The CDR3 coding sequence is TGTGCCAGCAGTTCGACAGGGGTGTGGGAGACCCAGTACTTC.

This clone occurred once. V is TRBV19 and J is TRBJ1-2, with 7 bases lining up with TRBD1. The V gene end was trimmed by 6 bases and the J gene end by 6 bases; junction bases not matched to a gene: 7. The length of the CDR3 is 13 residues. CDR1 is LNHDA, CDR2 SQIVND, per germline (reference sequence). The chain's CDR3 is CASRDPGQHGYTF. Here the CDR3 DNA reads TGTGCCAGTAGGGACCCGGGACAGCATGGCTACACCTTC.

The rearrangement uses TRBV5-1 and TRBJ2-7; 8 nucleotides line up with TRBD1. With 2 bases clipped from V and 2 bases from J, the junction kept 9 bases outside the gene matches. The CDR3 covers 16 residues. Germline V gene data show CDR1 as SGHRS and CDR2 as YFSETQ. The CDR3 spells CASSLQGQVPPYEQYF. DNA for the CDR3: TGCGCCAGCAGCTTACAGGGACAGGTGCCCCCCTACGAGCAGTACTTC. The whole variable domain, remainder taken from reference TRBV5-1 and TRBJ2-7, is KAGVTQTPRYLIKTRGQQVTLSCSPISGHRSVSWYQQTPGQGLQFLFEYFSETQRNKGNFPGRFSGRQFSNSRSEMNVSTLELGDSALYLCASSLQGQVPPYEQYFGPGTRLTVT.

The chain recombines TRBV7-2 with TRBJ2-1; 9 bases are a match to TRBD1. The J segment lost 1 base and the V segment lost 5 bases, leaving 3 bases of the junction unmatched. The CDR3 is 15 amino acids. The germline CDR1 and CDR2 sequences are SGHTA and FQGNSA. The DNA for the CDR3 is TGTGCCAGCAGCCCGGACAGGGGTTCCTACAATGAGCAGTTCTTC. It yields the protein CASSPDRGSYNEQFF.

The rearrangement joins TRBV18 to TRBJ1-4; 7 nucleotides align to TRBD1. J gave up 8 bases and V 4 bases, and 4 bases lay outside the gene matches. The CDR3 length is 13 residues. CDR1 KGHSH and CDR2 LQKENI come from the germline V gene. CDR3 nucleotide sequence: TGTGCCAGCTCACAGGGGGCGCAGGAAAAACTGTTTTTT. It specifies CASSQGAQEKLFF.

This clone was detected only once. J is TRBJ2-3 and V is TRBV7-2; the match to TRBD2 covers 14 bases. This CDR3 has 18 amino acids. CDR1 is SGHTA, CDR2 FQGNSA, per germline. Trimming cost V 2 bases and J 1 base; bases outside gene matches: 5. The CDR3 sequence: CASSLFPGLAGGTDTQYF. The CDR3 nucleotides read TGTGCCAGCAGCTTATTCCCGGGACTAGCGGGGGGCACAGATACGCAGTATTTT.

The chain has TRBV15 and TRBJ1-4, with D possibly matching TRBD1 (5 bases). This CDR3 region has 15 residues. V lost 0 bases to trimming and J lost 2 bases, with 7 bases between them. The germline V gene encodes CDR1 LNHNV and CDR2 YYDKDF (reference sequence). The CDR3 DNA reads as TGTGCCACCAGCAGAGAGCGGGGCACTAATGAAAAACTGTTTTTT. It yields the protein CATSRERGTNEKLFF.

This clone was observed once. The rearrangement uses TRBV24-1 and TRBJ2-3; weak D call: TRBD1 (6 bases). The CDR3 extends over 15 amino acids. V was pared by 4 bases and J by 0 bases, with 10 bases between. Germline CDR1 reads KGHDR; CDR2 reads SFDVKD. CDR3 protein: CATSDQGLSTDTQYF. CDR3 sequence (DNA): TGTGCCACCAGTGACCAGGGGCTTAGCACAGATACGCAGTATTTT.